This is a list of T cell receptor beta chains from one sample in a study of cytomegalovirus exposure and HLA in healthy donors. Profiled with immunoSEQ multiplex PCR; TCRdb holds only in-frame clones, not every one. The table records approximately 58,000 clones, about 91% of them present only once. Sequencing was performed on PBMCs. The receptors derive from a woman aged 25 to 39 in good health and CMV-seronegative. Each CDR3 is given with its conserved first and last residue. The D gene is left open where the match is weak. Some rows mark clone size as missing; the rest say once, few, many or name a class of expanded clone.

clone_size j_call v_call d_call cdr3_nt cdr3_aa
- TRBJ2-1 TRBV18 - TGTGCCAGCTCACTCCGGAGTGTGTACAATGAGCAGTTCTTC CASSLRSVYNEQFF
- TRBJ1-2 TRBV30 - TGTGCCTGGGAAGGACAGTACACGGATGGCTACACCTTC CAWEGQYTDGYTF
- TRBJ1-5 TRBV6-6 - TGTGCCAGCAGACGGGAGTATAGCAATCAGCCCCAGCATTTT CASRREYSNQPQHF
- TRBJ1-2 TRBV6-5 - TGTGCTACAGCAGCACCCCCTCTGGGCTACACCTTC CATAAPPLGYTF
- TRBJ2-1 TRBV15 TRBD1 TGTGCCACCAGCAGACCATACCGGGACAGGGGTATGAGGAATGAGCAGTTCTTC CATSRPYRDRGMRNEQFF
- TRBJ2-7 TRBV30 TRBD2 TGTGCCTGGAGTGTGACTAGCGCCAGCTCCTACGAGCAGTACTTC CAWSVTSASSYEQYF
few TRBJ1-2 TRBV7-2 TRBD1 TGTGCCAGCAGCCCAGACAGGGAACGGTATGGCTACACCTTC CASSPDRERYGYTF
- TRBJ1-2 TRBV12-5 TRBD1 TGTGCTAGTGGTCACGGACAGGGAAATGGCTACACCTTC CASGHGQGNGYTF
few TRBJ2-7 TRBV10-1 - TGCGCCCTGAATGGAGGGGAGTGTGGGTCCTACGAGCAGTACTTC CALNGGECGSYEQYF
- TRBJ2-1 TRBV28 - TGTGCCAGCAGGCCTTGGAGGGCCCAGGATGAGCAGTTCTTC CASRPWRAQDEQFF
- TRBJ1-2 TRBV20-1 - TGCAGTGCAGACGGAGACTATGGCTACACCTTC CSADGDYGYTF
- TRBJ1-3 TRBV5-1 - TGCGCCAGCAGGGCACAGGGAATAGCTGGAAACACCATATATTTT CASRAQGIAGNTIYF
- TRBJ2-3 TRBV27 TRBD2 TGTGCCAGCAGTCTGAGGGGGGCCTTAGCGGGGTCTGGTGTCAATACGCAGTATTTT CASSLRGALAGSGVNTQYF
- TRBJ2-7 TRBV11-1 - TGTGCCAGCAGCCCCCCCGGGACTCTTCTTTACGAGCAGTACTTC CASSPPGTLLYEQYF
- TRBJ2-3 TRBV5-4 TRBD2 TGTGCCAGCAGCTTGGGACTAGCGGGTGCCCTGGATACGCAGTATTTT CASSLGLAGALDTQYF
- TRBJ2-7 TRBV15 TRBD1 TGTGCCACCAGCAGAGGACAGGGGGCCAGCGAGCAGTACTTC CATSRGQGASEQYF
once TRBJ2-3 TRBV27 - TGTGCCAGCAGTTTAAGGGGTCGGCTAGGGGGGGTTGATACGCAGTATTTT CASSLRGRLGGVDTQYF
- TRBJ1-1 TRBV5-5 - TGTGCCAGCAGCCCTACAGGGTTCGGGAACACTGAAGCTTTCTTT CASSPTGFGNTEAFF
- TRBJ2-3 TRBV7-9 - TGTGCCAGCAGCTTAGACGGGGTCGCGGATACGCAGTATTTT CASSLDGVADTQYF
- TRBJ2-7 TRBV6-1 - TGTGCCAGCAGGGGCCGCACGATCTCCGTCGAGCAGTACTTC CASRGRTISVEQYF
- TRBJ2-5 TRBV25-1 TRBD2 TGTGCCAGCAGTGAATCAGTCCTAGCGGGAGGGACAAGAGAGGCCCAGTACTTC CASSESVLAGGTREAQYF
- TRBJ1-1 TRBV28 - TGTGCCAGCAGGACATCCGGCGCGGGGGGAAGCACTGAAGCTTTCTTT CASRTSGAGGSTEAFF
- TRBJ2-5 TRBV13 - TGTGCCAGCAGCGGAGAACGGGAGACCCAGTACTTC CASSGERETQYF
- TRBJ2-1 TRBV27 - TGTGCCAGCAGTGAGGGCAATGAGCAGTTCTTC CASSEGNEQFF
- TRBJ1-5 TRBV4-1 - TGCGCCAGCAGCCAGGAGTTGGGGCGTTTGGACCAGCCCCAGCATTTT CASSQELGRLDQPQHF
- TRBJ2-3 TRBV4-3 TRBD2 TGCGCCAGCAGCCAAGATAGCGGGAGGGCCAAGACAGATACGCAGTATTTT CASSQDSGRAKTDTQYF
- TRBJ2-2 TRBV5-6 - TGTGCCAGCATCCTTTCCCACCGGGACCCAGGGGCCGGGGAGCTGTTTTTT CASILSHRDPGAGELFF
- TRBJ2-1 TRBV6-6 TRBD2 TGTGCCAGCAGTTACTCGCGGGAGGGGAGTGAGCAGTTCTTC CASSYSREGSEQFF
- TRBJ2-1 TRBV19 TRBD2 TGTGCCAGTAGTATAACCGGGACTAGCGGGTCCGGTGAGCAGTTCTTC CASSITGTSGSGEQFF
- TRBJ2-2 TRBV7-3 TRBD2 TGTGCCAGCAGCTTAATTAGCGGGCCTGACACCGGGGAGCTGTTTTTT CASSLISGPDTGELFF
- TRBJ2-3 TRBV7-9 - TGTGCCAGCAGCTCAGGTTTCGCTAACACAGATACGCAGTATTTT CASSSGFANTDTQYF
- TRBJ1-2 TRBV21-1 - TGTGCCAGCAGCAAGGGGGCTCGGAGTAACTATGGCTACACCTTC CASSKGARSNYGYTF
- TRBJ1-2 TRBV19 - TGTGCCAGTAGTCCGCTCCCCAGGGATCAAAACTATGGCTACACCTTC CASSPLPRDQNYGYTF
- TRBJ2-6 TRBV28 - TGTGCCAGCTGTGCTGGAGGGCCAGGAGGGGCCAACGTCCTGACTTTC CASCAGGPGGANVLTF
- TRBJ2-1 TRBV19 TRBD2 TGTGCCAGTAGTATACGTCTAGCGGGGTACAATGAGCAGTTCTTC CASSIRLAGYNEQFF
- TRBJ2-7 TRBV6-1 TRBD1 TGTGCCAGCAGTGAGGGACAGGGGCTGTACGAGCAGTACTTC CASSEGQGLYEQYF
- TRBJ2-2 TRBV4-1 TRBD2 TGCGCCAGCAGCCAATTAGCGGGAGGTGACACCGGGGAGCTGTTTTTT CASSQLAGGDTGELFF
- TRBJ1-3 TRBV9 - TGTGCCAGCAGCTATACGTGGGAGTCTGGAAACACCATATATTTT CASSYTWESGNTIYF
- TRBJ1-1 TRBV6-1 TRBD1 TGTGCCAGCAGTGAGGGGACAGGGGCGATTAAAGCTTTCTTT CASSEGTGAIKAFF
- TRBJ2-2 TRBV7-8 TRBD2 TGTGCCAGCAGCTTATATCTGTCGGGGGGTGACACCGGGGAGCTGTTTTTT CASSLYLSGGDTGELFF
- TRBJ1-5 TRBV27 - TGTGCCAGCAGTCAGGTTCGTGGAAATCAGCCCCAGCATTTT CASSQVRGNQPQHF
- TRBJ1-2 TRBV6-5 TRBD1 TGTGCCAGCAGACCCGACAGGGAAAGAATTTATGGCTACACCTTC CASRPDRERIYGYTF
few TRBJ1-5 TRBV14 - TGTGCCAGCAAGGGGCAGCCCCAGCATTTT CASKGQPQHF
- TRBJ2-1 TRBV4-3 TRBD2 TGCGCCAGCAGCCAAGAAAGGATACTAGCGTCAAATGAGCAGTTCTTC CASSQERILASNEQFF
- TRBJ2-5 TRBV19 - TGTGCCAGTAGGAAGGACTCCCAAGAGACCCAGTACTTC CASRKDSQETQYF